This TCR beta chain was recovered during a study of cytomegalovirus exposure and HLA in healthy donors. Findings of the study overall: Based on reports, TCR beta sequences accurately predicted HLA-A and HLA-B alleles for most subjects.

A note on this clone: Its antigen is currently unknown.

PCR amplification relied on 60 Vbeta primers (plus 13 Jbeta primers). TCRdb keeps only in-frame clones here, not all; method: immunoSEQ multiplex PCR. The sample lists over 100,000 clones; roughly two thirds were seen once. The CDR3 totals 19 residues. The trim removed 2 bases at V and 1 base at J, leaving 15 bases unmatched. CDR1 KGHSH and CDR2 LQKENI come from the germline V gene. The sequenced sample consisted of PBMCs. This TCR was recovered from a woman in her thirties in good health and CMV-seronegative. This chain links TRBV18 with TRBJ2-3, with 7 bases lining up with TRBD1. The CDR3: CASSPVGTASPPRTDTQYF. In DNA, the CDR3 is TGTGCCAGCTCACCAGTTGGGACAGCAAGTCCCCCTCGCACAGATACGCAGTATTTT. The full variable domain, in which reference TRBV18 and TRBJ2-3 provide the parts outside the CDR3, is NAGVMQNPRHLVRRRGQEARLRCSPMKGHSHVYWYRQLPEEGLKFMVYLQKENIIDESGMPKERFSAEFPKEGPSILRIQQVVRGDSAAYFCASSPVGTASPPRTDTQYFGPGTRLTVL.